This T cell receptor (beta chain) was captured in a study of cytomegalovirus exposure and HLA in healthy donors. Study findings and constraints: Whilst most TCR sequences proved rare, a subset of public TCRs occurred across many donors.

A note on this clone: Its cognate antigen is unknown.

Produced via immunoSEQ multiplex PCR; TCRdb's table is partial and in-frame only. The sample has around 70,000 clones, 91% seen once. The source is a man in his late teens or twenties in good health and CMV-seronegative. Source material: PBMCs.

The CDR3 here is CASSQDWGGNEQYF. The CDR3 nucleotides are TGTGCCAGCAGCCAAGATTGGGGGGGGAACGAGCAGTACTTC. The V call is TRBV14, the J call TRBJ2-7, with 7 positions matching TRBD2. CDR1 is SGHDN and CDR2 is FVKESK in the germline V gene. This CDR3 region has 14 residues. With 0 bases clipped from V and 5 bases from J, the junction kept 4 bases outside the gene matches.